These T cell receptor beta chains were read from a single sample in a study of PD-L1 blockade in urothelial cancer. Some clones are missing from TCRdb's copy, which holds only in-frame ones; the method was immunoSEQ multiplex PCR. The data contain approximately 37,000 clones, over 70% of them seen just once; the ten biggest clones take up less than 20%. Sequences were derived from PBMCs, sampled around atezolizumab (anti-PD-L1) treatment. These receptors all come from a man in his fifties or sixties with urothelial cancer. Both conserved end residues are part of each CDR3. Fields, in order: clone size, V gene, D gene, J gene, CDR3 length, CDR3 DNA, CDR3 protein. A D gene is named only where the DNA matches it firmly. Rows give clone size only sometimes, using once, few, many, or a class for an expanded clone.

clone_size: .; v_call: TRBV14; d_call: .; j_call: TRBJ1-2; cdr3_length: 14; cdr3_nt: TGTGCCAGCAGCCACCCGCCCCGGGGGGTAAGCTACACCTTC; cdr3_aa: CASSHPPRGVSYTF
clone_size: .; v_call: TRBV2; d_call: .; j_call: TRBJ2-1; cdr3_length: 14; cdr3_nt: TGTGCCAGCAGTGACCGCGTGAATGTGGTCGAGCAGTTCTTC; cdr3_aa: CASSDRVNVVEQFF
clone_size: .; v_call: TRBV5-1; d_call: .; j_call: TRBJ2-3; cdr3_length: 15; cdr3_nt: TGCGCCAGCAGTAGAGCAGGGCTTCGCACAGATACGCAGTATTTT; cdr3_aa: CASSRAGLRTDTQYF
clone_size: once; v_call: TRBV14; d_call: .; j_call: TRBJ2-7; cdr3_length: 11; cdr3_nt: TGTGCCAGCTCGGACTTCTACGAGCAGTACTTC; cdr3_aa: CASSDFYEQYF
clone_size: .; v_call: TRBV28; d_call: .; j_call: TRBJ2-3; cdr3_length: 16; cdr3_nt: TGTGCCAGCAGTAGGTTGTGGGAGGGGGGGGTAGATACGCAGTATTTT; cdr3_aa: CASSRLWEGGVDTQYF
clone_size: .; v_call: TRBV19; d_call: .; j_call: TRBJ1-2; cdr3_length: 14; cdr3_nt: TGTGCCAGTAGTCCTGGGCGTGGTTTCTATGGCTACACCTTC; cdr3_aa: CASSPGRGFYGYTF
clone_size: .; v_call: TRBV6-5; d_call: .; j_call: TRBJ1-4; cdr3_length: 12; cdr3_nt: TGTGCCAGTCGAGACAGGAATGAAAAACTGTTTTTT; cdr3_aa: CASRDRNEKLFF
clone_size: .; v_call: TRBV28; d_call: TRBD2; j_call: TRBJ2-2; cdr3_length: 15; cdr3_nt: TGTGCCAGCAGTTTAAGTAGCGGGGGAACCGGGGAGCTGTTTTTT; cdr3_aa: CASSLSSGGTGELFF
clone_size: few; v_call: TRBV4-2; d_call: .; j_call: TRBJ2-7; cdr3_length: 13; cdr3_nt: TGTGCCAGCAGCGAAGCGATCGGAACAGGGCGATACTTC; cdr3_aa: CASSEAIGTGRYF
clone_size: few; v_call: TRBV10-1; d_call: TRBD1; j_call: TRBJ1-2; cdr3_length: 18; cdr3_nt: TGCGCCACCCCCACCCCGACAGGGCGCTCAGGATCTCACTACGGCTACACCTTC; cdr3_aa: CATPTPTGRSGSHYGYTF
clone_size: .; v_call: TRBV5-1; d_call: TRBD2; j_call: TRBJ2-1; cdr3_length: 15; cdr3_nt: TGCGCCAGCAGCTCTCTAGCGGGGGGGCCTGGTGAGCAGTTCTTC; cdr3_aa: CASSSLAGGPGEQFF
clone_size: few; v_call: TRBV6-6; d_call: .; j_call: TRBJ1-2; cdr3_length: 14; cdr3_nt: TGTGCCAGCAGTTACTCGATGGTCGGGGGTGGCTACACCTTC; cdr3_aa: CASSYSMVGGGYTF
clone_size: .; v_call: TRBV2; d_call: .; j_call: TRBJ1-6; cdr3_length: 15; cdr3_nt: TGTGCCAGCAGTGACGGTGACAGATATAATTCACCCCTCCACTTT; cdr3_aa: CASSDGDRYNSPLHF
clone_size: .; v_call: TRBV11-2; d_call: .; j_call: TRBJ2-7; cdr3_length: 15; cdr3_nt: TGTGCCAGCAGCTTAGATTGGAGCGGCGCCTACGAGCAGTACTTC; cdr3_aa: CASSLDWSGAYEQYF
clone_size: .; v_call: TRBV2; d_call: TRBD1; j_call: TRBJ1-1; cdr3_length: 15; cdr3_nt: TGTGCCAGCAGACAAAAGGGACAGCGGAACACTGAAGCTTTCTTT; cdr3_aa: CASRQKGQRNTEAFF
clone_size: .; v_call: TRBV25-1; d_call: TRBD1; j_call: TRBJ2-3; cdr3_length: 14; cdr3_nt: TGTGCCAGCAACACAGGGGTTCGTGGAGATACGCAGTATTTT; cdr3_aa: CASNTGVRGDTQYF
clone_size: .; v_call: TRBV23-1; d_call: TRBD2; j_call: TRBJ2-1; cdr3_length: 17; cdr3_nt: TGCGCCAGCAGTCAACCGGGACTAGCTGAATGTAGGGATGAGCAGTTCTTC; cdr3_aa: CASSQPGLAECRDEQFF
clone_size: .; v_call: TRBV7-2; d_call: TRBD1; j_call: TRBJ2-7; cdr3_length: 15; cdr3_nt: TGTGCCAGCAGCTTAGCCGGGACAGGGTCCTACGAGCAGTACTTC; cdr3_aa: CASSLAGTGSYEQYF
clone_size: few; v_call: TRBV7-2; d_call: TRBD2; j_call: TRBJ2-7; cdr3_length: 15; cdr3_nt: TGTGCCAGCAGCGTCGGGACTAGCGGATCCTACGAGCAGTACTTC; cdr3_aa: CASSVGTSGSYEQYF
clone_size: .; v_call: TRBV19; d_call: .; j_call: TRBJ1-6; cdr3_length: 14; cdr3_nt: TGTGCCAGTAGTATAGAAGCAGGGAGGTCACCCCTCCACTTT; cdr3_aa: CASSIEAGRSPLHF
clone_size: .; v_call: TRBV7-2; d_call: .; j_call: TRBJ2-3; cdr3_length: 13; cdr3_nt: TGTGCCAGCAGTCTAGGGGGTGAAGATACGCAGTATTTT; cdr3_aa: CASSLGGEDTQYF
clone_size: .; v_call: TRBV5-1; d_call: TRBD1; j_call: TRBJ2-2; cdr3_length: 15; cdr3_nt: TGCGCCAGCAGCGTAGCGACAGGGGACACCGGGGAGCTGTTTTTT; cdr3_aa: CASSVATGDTGELFF
clone_size: .; v_call: TRBV27; d_call: TRBD2; j_call: TRBJ2-5; cdr3_length: 16; cdr3_nt: TGTGCCAGCAGTTACCACCCGGGACTAGACCAAGAGACCCAGTACTTC; cdr3_aa: CASSYHPGLDQETQYF
clone_size: once; v_call: TRBV5-6; d_call: TRBD1; j_call: TRBJ1-4; cdr3_length: 14; cdr3_nt: TGTGCCAGCAGGACGGACAGGGTAGGCGAAAAACTGTTTTTT; cdr3_aa: CASRTDRVGEKLFF
clone_size: .; v_call: TRBV29-1; d_call: .; j_call: TRBJ2-7; cdr3_length: 12; cdr3_nt: TGCAGCGTAGCCAGGGGCCCCTACGAGCAGTACTTC; cdr3_aa: CSVARGPYEQYF
clone_size: few; v_call: TRBV6-1; d_call: TRBD1; j_call: TRBJ2-7; cdr3_length: 14; cdr3_nt: TGTGCCAGCAGTGAACGGACAGGGGCCTACGAGCAGTACTTC; cdr3_aa: CASSERTGAYEQYF
clone_size: .; v_call: TRBV19; d_call: TRBD1; j_call: TRBJ2-1; cdr3_length: 14; cdr3_nt: TGTGCCAGTAGTACGGCAGGGGGCCTCAATGAGCAGTTCTTC; cdr3_aa: CASSTAGGLNEQFF
clone_size: .; v_call: TRBV14; d_call: .; j_call: TRBJ1-4; cdr3_length: 14; cdr3_nt: TGTGCCAGCAGCCAAGATCCATTGGGGGGAAAACTGTTTTTT; cdr3_aa: CASSQDPLGGKLFF
clone_size: .; v_call: TRBV29-1; d_call: TRBD1; j_call: TRBJ2-1; cdr3_length: 14; cdr3_nt: TGCAGCGTCTGGACAGGGAGTCCCAGGACTGAGCAGTTCTTC; cdr3_aa: CSVWTGSPRTEQFF
clone_size: .; v_call: TRBV7-9; d_call: .; j_call: TRBJ2-1; cdr3_length: 15; cdr3_nt: TGTGCCAGCAGCTCCTGGAGGGGGGGATCCAATGAGCAGTTCTTC; cdr3_aa: CASSSWRGGSNEQFF
clone_size: .; v_call: TRBV5-1; d_call: TRBD1; j_call: TRBJ2-1; cdr3_length: 15; cdr3_nt: TGCGCCAGCAGCCCGGGACAGGGGGGAAGCAATGAGCAGTTCTTC; cdr3_aa: CASSPGQGGSNEQFF
clone_size: .; v_call: TRBV11-3; d_call: .; j_call: TRBJ2-2; cdr3_length: 15; cdr3_nt: TGTGCCAGCAGCCCCAGCAGCGGGAACACCGGGGAGCTGTTTTTT; cdr3_aa: CASSPSSGNTGELFF
clone_size: few; v_call: TRBV5-1; d_call: TRBD1; j_call: TRBJ1-5; cdr3_length: 15; cdr3_nt: TGCGCCAGCAGCTTGGGCGGACAGGGCAATCAGCCCCAGCATTTT; cdr3_aa: CASSLGGQGNQPQHF
clone_size: .; v_call: TRBV28; d_call: .; j_call: TRBJ1-2; cdr3_length: 14; cdr3_nt: TGTGCCAGCAGTTTAGGGGGGGCGCGGCAGGGCTACACCTTC; cdr3_aa: CASSLGGARQGYTF
clone_size: .; v_call: TRBV18; d_call: .; j_call: TRBJ1-1; cdr3_length: 12; cdr3_nt: TGTGCCAGCTCACAAGGGGTTACTGAAGCTTTCTTT; cdr3_aa: CASSQGVTEAFF
clone_size: .; v_call: TRBV14; d_call: TRBD2; j_call: TRBJ2-7; cdr3_length: 15; cdr3_nt: TGTGCCAGCAGCCAAACCGCTAGCGGGGGCTACGAGCAGTACTTC; cdr3_aa: CASSQTASGGYEQYF
clone_size: once; v_call: TRBV7-9; d_call: .; j_call: TRBJ2-3; cdr3_length: 13; cdr3_nt: TGTGCCAGCAGCCCCCGAGGCACAGATACGCAGTATTTT; cdr3_aa: CASSPRGTDTQYF
clone_size: .; v_call: TRBV6-6; d_call: .; j_call: TRBJ1-4; cdr3_length: 14; cdr3_nt: TGTGCCAGCAGACGGCGGGGTCTTAATGAAAAACTGTTTTTT; cdr3_aa: CASRRRGLNEKLFF
clone_size: .; v_call: TRBV18; d_call: TRBD1; j_call: TRBJ1-1; cdr3_length: 16; cdr3_nt: TGTGCCAGCTCACCACCGGGACAGGGTTCGAACACTGAAGCTTTCTTT; cdr3_aa: CASSPPGQGSNTEAFF
clone_size: .; v_call: TRBV4-2; d_call: TRBD1; j_call: TRBJ1-2; cdr3_length: 13; cdr3_nt: TGTGCCAGCAGCCCAAGACAGGGCTATGGCTACACCTTC; cdr3_aa: CASSPRQGYGYTF
clone_size: .; v_call: TRBV13; d_call: .; j_call: TRBJ1-2; cdr3_length: 16; cdr3_nt: TGTGCCAGCAGCTTTAATCCCGGGAGGGGGGACTATGGCTACACCTTC; cdr3_aa: CASSFNPGRGDYGYTF
clone_size: .; v_call: TRBV19; d_call: .; j_call: TRBJ2-5; cdr3_length: 13; cdr3_nt: TGTGCCAGTAGTAGCGGGTACCAAGAGACCCAGTACTTC; cdr3_aa: CASSSGYQETQYF
clone_size: few; v_call: TRBV5-1; d_call: .; j_call: TRBJ1-1; cdr3_length: 11; cdr3_nt: TGCGCCAGCAGGTTCGACACTGAAGCTTTCTTT; cdr3_aa: CASRFDTEAFF
clone_size: .; v_call: TRBV4-3; d_call: TRBD2; j_call: TRBJ2-1; cdr3_length: 13; cdr3_nt: TGCGCCAGCAGCCAATACGGGGAGGGCAAAAGTCTCTTC; cdr3_aa: CASSQYGEGKSLF
clone_size: .; v_call: TRBV7-2; d_call: .; j_call: TRBJ2-7; cdr3_length: 15; cdr3_nt: TGTGCCAGCAGCTTGGTGGACAGAGCTACCTACGAGCAGTACTTC; cdr3_aa: CASSLVDRATYEQYF
clone_size: few; v_call: TRBV28; d_call: TRBD2; j_call: TRBJ2-7; cdr3_length: 16; cdr3_nt: TGTGCCAGCAGTTTATCTTCTAGCGGGGGGAGGTACGAGCAGTACTTC; cdr3_aa: CASSLSSSGGRYEQYF
clone_size: .; v_call: TRBV25-1; d_call: TRBD2; j_call: TRBJ2-4; cdr3_length: 15; cdr3_nt: TGTGCCAGCAGTAAACTAGCGGGGGTGGAAAACATTCAGTACTTC; cdr3_aa: CASSKLAGVENIQYF
clone_size: .; v_call: TRBV27; d_call: TRBD1; j_call: TRBJ1-6; cdr3_length: 15; cdr3_nt: TGTGCCAGCACTTCGACAGGGGATTCAGGTTCACCCCTCCACTTT; cdr3_aa: CASTSTGDSGSPLHF
clone_size: .; v_call: TRBV19; d_call: TRBD1; j_call: TRBJ2-6; cdr3_length: 18; cdr3_nt: TGTGCCAGTAGTACAAGGGACAGGGTAAAAGCTGGGGCCAACGTCCTGACTTTC; cdr3_aa: CASSTRDRVKAGANVLTF
clone_size: .; v_call: TRBV5-1; d_call: TRBD2; j_call: TRBJ2-5; cdr3_length: 17; cdr3_nt: TGCGCCAGCAGCTTGGAAGGAAGCGGGGGGCCCCAAGAGACCCAGTACTTC; cdr3_aa: CASSLEGSGGPQETQYF
clone_size: .; v_call: TRBV27; d_call: .; j_call: TRBJ1-2; cdr3_length: 14; cdr3_nt: TGTGCCAGCAGTTTATATCAGGCGGGCTATGGCTACACCTTC; cdr3_aa: CASSLYQAGYGYTF
clone_size: .; v_call: TRBV4-3; d_call: .; j_call: TRBJ1-4; cdr3_length: 15; cdr3_nt: TGCGCCAGCAGCCAAGATTCCCAAAGCTGGGAAAAACTGTTTTTT; cdr3_aa: CASSQDSQSWEKLFF
clone_size: .; v_call: TRBV28; d_call: TRBD2; j_call: TRBJ2-1; cdr3_length: 13; cdr3_nt: TGTGCCAGCAGTTTACGAACCCCGGCTAGCGGCATCTTC; cdr3_aa: CASSLRTPASGIF
clone_size: once; v_call: TRBV28; d_call: .; j_call: TRBJ1-3; cdr3_length: 14; cdr3_nt: TGTGCCAGCAGTTTATCCGGGGTTGGGAACACCATATATTTT; cdr3_aa: CASSLSGVGNTIYF